The present T cell receptor (beta chain) was sequenced within a study of blood T cell repertoires in COVID-19. Study-level background: The study drew acute and convalescent COVID-19 samples from the United States, Italy and Spain.

Seattle cases were enrolled at active infection and followed longitudinally. Germline V lookup: CDR1 MDHEN, CDR2 SYDVKM. V trimming: 7 bases; J trimming: 0 bases; junction bases outside the gene matches: 7. The CDR3 length is 16 residues. As processed by the authors: Reference gene primer amplification in the assay estimated nucleated cell counts. Assay used: immunoSEQ multiplex PCR; TCRdb lists only in-frame clones, some missing. V, J and clone size are taken as reported in that table, and D and trimming were inferred from the DNA itself. The sample lists more than 95,000 clones; about 93% were seen once.

This clonotype was sampled from a man aged 50 to 60 with COVID-19, enrolled during active disease. This chain connects TRBV28 to TRBJ2-7, with 12 bases lining up with TRBD2. Sequencing was performed on peripheral blood. CDR3 residues: CASTLTSGRYSYEQYF. The CDR3 bases are TGTGCCAGCACCCTCACTAGCGGGAGGTACTCCTACGAGCAGTACTTC.